Listed below are T cell receptor beta chains from one sample, sequenced in a study of type 1 regulatory T cells. Their antigens remain unidentified. One entry per CDR3 protein, called by TCRdb with MiXCR from the reads. The data hold 6,200 or so distinct CDR3 sequences, with about 33% observed a single time. Sequences were obtained from cultured type 1 regulatory T (Tr1) cells, either the whole culture or a sorted fraction (not recorded which). The receptors stem from a human donor in good health. CDR3s include the opening cysteine and the closing phenylalanine or tryptophan. The order of the fields is V gene, clone size, D gene, J gene, CDR3 DNA, CDR3 protein. A D gene is named only where the DNA matches it firmly. Not every row has a clone size; where given, it reads once, few, many or a size class.

v_gene: TRBV29-1
abundance: NA
d_gene: TRBD2
j_gene: TRBJ2-3
CDR3nt: TGCAGCGCAGGACTAGCGGGAGTCACAGATACGCAGTATTTT
CDR3aa: CSAGLAGVTDTQYF

v_gene: TRBV10-3
abundance: NA
d_gene: NA
j_gene: TRBJ2-7
CDR3nt: TGTGCCATCAGTGGAGGGACTGTCAGAACCTACGAGCAGTACTTC
CDR3aa: CAISGGTVRTYEQYF

v_gene: TRBV5-5
abundance: NA
d_gene: NA
j_gene: TRBJ2-7
CDR3nt: TGTGCCAGCAGCTTGGCCTCCGGGACACCAGTCTACGAGCAGTACTTC
CDR3aa: CASSLASGTPVYEQYF

v_gene: TRBV6-6
abundance: NA
d_gene: NA
j_gene: TRBJ1-6
CDR3nt: TGTGCCACCACTTCCAACTTATCCCTCCACTTT
CDR3aa: CATTSNLSLHF

v_gene: TRBV4-2
abundance: medium-sized
d_gene: NA
j_gene: TRBJ2-2
CDR3nt: TGTGCCAGCAGCCCTTGGCAGAGACAGGTGAACACCGGGGAGCTGTTTTTT
CDR3aa: CASSPWQRQVNTGELFF

v_gene: TRBV12-3/TRBV12-4
abundance: medium-sized
d_gene: NA
j_gene: TRBJ2-1
CDR3nt: TGTGCCAGCAGCCCCCTTTCCCTAAACAATGAGCAGTTCTTC
CDR3aa: CASSPLSLNNEQFF

v_gene: TRBV10-3
abundance: NA
d_gene: NA
j_gene: TRBJ1-5
CDR3nt: TGTGCCATCAGTGAGTCGAATCAGCCCCAGCATTTT
CDR3aa: CAISESNQPQHF

v_gene: TRBV5-1
abundance: NA
d_gene: NA
j_gene: TRBJ1-1
CDR3nt: TGCGCCAGCAGCGAATCAGAGATGAACACTGAAGCTTTCTTT
CDR3aa: CASSESEMNTEAFF

v_gene: TRBV12-3/TRBV12-4
abundance: NA
d_gene: TRBD1
j_gene: TRBJ2-7
CDR3nt: TGTGCCAGCAGCGGGGACAGGGTAGTCTCCTACGAGCAGTACTTC
CDR3aa: CASSGDRVVSYEQYF

v_gene: TRBV24-1
abundance: medium-sized
d_gene: NA
j_gene: TRBJ2-1
CDR3nt: TGTGCCACCAGTGTGAGCGGTAACAATGAGCAGTTCTTC
CDR3aa: CATSVSGNNEQFF

v_gene: TRBV6-1
abundance: many
d_gene: NA
j_gene: TRBJ1-4
CDR3nt: TGTGCCAGCAGTTTCCCGGCAACTAATGAAAAACTGTTTTTT
CDR3aa: CASSFPATNEKLFF

v_gene: TRBV14
abundance: few
d_gene: TRBD2
j_gene: TRBJ2-7
CDR3nt: TGTGCCAGCAGCCAGACCGCTAAGAGGACTAGCTTCCACGAGCAGTACTTC
CDR3aa: CASSQTAKRTSFHEQYF

v_gene: TRBV12-3/TRBV12-4
abundance: few
d_gene: NA
j_gene: TRBJ1-2
CDR3nt: TGTGCCAGCAGTCCAGCAGGGAGCTTCTATGGCTACACCTTC
CDR3aa: CASSPAGSFYGYTF

v_gene: TRBV4-1
abundance: NA
d_gene: NA
j_gene: TRBJ1-1
CDR3nt: TGCGCCAGCAGCCAAGATCAGGGGAGGACTGAAGCTTTCTTT
CDR3aa: CASSQDQGRTEAFF

v_gene: TRBV18
abundance: NA
d_gene: NA
j_gene: TRBJ2-7
CDR3nt: TGTGCCAGCTCGCCTCGGAATGGTCGCGCTGGGAACGAGCAGTACTTC
CDR3aa: CASSPRNGRAGNEQYF

v_gene: TRBV6-6
abundance: NA
d_gene: NA
j_gene: TRBJ1-3
CDR3nt: TGTGCCAGCAGTACGGACGGCATCTCTGGAAACACCATATATTTT
CDR3aa: CASSTDGISGNTIYF

v_gene: TRBV28
abundance: medium-sized
d_gene: TRBD1
j_gene: TRBJ2-7
CDR3nt: TGTGCCAGCAGCCCTGTGGGACAGGCCTTCCACGAGCAGTACTTC
CDR3aa: CASSPVGQAFHEQYF

v_gene: TRBV27
abundance: NA
d_gene: TRBD1
j_gene: TRBJ2-7
CDR3nt: TGTGCCAGCAGTCTAGTGGGACAGGGGAACTCCTACGAGCAGTACTTC
CDR3aa: CASSLVGQGNSYEQYF

v_gene: TRBV19
abundance: few
d_gene: NA
j_gene: TRBJ1-2
CDR3nt: TGTGCCAGTAGTATCGGCCGGGGACAAGGCTACACCTTC
CDR3aa: CASSIGRGQGYTF

v_gene: TRBV6-6
abundance: NA
d_gene: TRBD1
j_gene: TRBJ1-4
CDR3nt: TGTGCCAGCAGTAAAACAGGGGCAACTAATGAAAAACTGTTTTTT
CDR3aa: CASSKTGATNEKLFF

v_gene: TRBV18
abundance: NA
d_gene: NA
j_gene: TRBJ1-4
CDR3nt: TGTGCCAGCTCACGCGAGGTTGGTGAAAAACTGTTTTTT
CDR3aa: CASSREVGEKLFF

v_gene: TRBV20-1
abundance: few
d_gene: NA
j_gene: TRBJ2-1
CDR3nt: TGCAGTGCTAGGGGACCTCTACAAGGACCCAATGAGCAGTTCTTC
CDR3aa: CSARGPLQGPNEQFF

v_gene: TRBV20-1
abundance: medium-sized
d_gene: TRBD2
j_gene: TRBJ2-7
CDR3nt: TGCAGTGCTAGACCCGGGACTAGCGGGAACGAGCAGTACTTC
CDR3aa: CSARPGTSGNEQYF

v_gene: TRBV20-1
abundance: medium-sized
d_gene: NA
j_gene: TRBJ2-3
CDR3nt: TGCAGTGCTAGCCCACCCGTGAGGGCAGATACGCAGTATTTT
CDR3aa: CSASPPVRADTQYF

v_gene: TRBV28
abundance: many
d_gene: TRBD1
j_gene: TRBJ2-5
CDR3nt: TGTGCCAGCAGTTTCGACAGGGGAGGAGAGACCCAGTACTTC
CDR3aa: CASSFDRGGETQYF

v_gene: TRBV18
abundance: NA
d_gene: TRBD1
j_gene: TRBJ1-5
CDR3nt: TGTGCCAGCTCACCCGGGACAGGGTTGGCTCAGCCCCAGCATTTT
CDR3aa: CASSPGTGLAQPQHF

v_gene: TRBV2
abundance: medium-sized
d_gene: NA
j_gene: TRBJ1-5
CDR3nt: TGTGCCAGCAGTAACTTCAATCAGCCCCAGCATTTT
CDR3aa: CASSNFNQPQHF

v_gene: TRBV5-6
abundance: NA
d_gene: NA
j_gene: TRBJ2-7
CDR3nt: TGTGCCAGCAGCTTGGCGTCCGGGAGACCCTACGAGCAGTACTTC
CDR3aa: CASSLASGRPYEQYF

v_gene: TRBV27
abundance: NA
d_gene: NA
j_gene: TRBJ1-1
CDR3nt: TGTGCCAGCAGTTACGGGGTTTACACTGAAGCTTTCTTT
CDR3aa: CASSYGVYTEAFF

v_gene: TRBV20-1
abundance: NA
d_gene: TRBD1
j_gene: TRBJ2-1
CDR3nt: TGCAGTGCTGGTAATCGTGAGGGACAGGGGTTCAATGAGCAGTTCTTC
CDR3aa: CSAGNREGQGFNEQFF

v_gene: TRBV3-1
abundance: NA
d_gene: TRBD1
j_gene: TRBJ1-2
CDR3nt: TGTGCCAGCAGCCGACAGGGTTTTGACTATGGCTACACCTTC
CDR3aa: CASSRQGFDYGYTF